Following are 25 T cell receptor beta chains from one sample sequenced in a study of spatial heterogeneity in lung cancer. General study results and limits: Tumoral mutation counts were tracked by counts of expanded intratumoral alpha and beta TCRs.

As to time point: sample taken at primary tumor resection. The antigens of these receptors remain unknown. TCRdb re-derived calls from the 5' RACE reads in MiXCR, one entry per CDR3 protein. The table records some 7,800 distinct CDR3 sequences, about 7% of them present only once. The sample in question was lung tumor tissue, obtained at surgery. The receptors derive from a male donor with early-stage non-small cell lung cancer.

This chain links TRBV28 with TRBJ1-2; maybe TRBD1 (6 bases). This CDR3 region has 13 residues. Trimming took 1 base from V and 8 from J, leaving 11 bases between them. Germline values: CDR1 MDHEN, CDR2 SYDVKM. The CDR3 coding sequence is TGTGCCAGCAGTTTATTGGGGGCGCGGGGCTACACCTTC. This gives the protein CASSLLGARGYTF.

This clonotype is categorized as medium-sized. The chain links TRBV2 to TRBJ2-7; TRBD1 agrees at 8 bases. CDR3 length: 12 residues. Germline values: CDR1 SNHLY, CDR2 FYNNEI. The ends lost 6 bases at V and 3 bases at J; junction bases unmatched: 1. CDR3 loop: CASSGTGYEQYF. In DNA form, the CDR3 reads TGTGCCAGCAGCGGGACAGGCTACGAGCAGTACTTC.

In its sample, this clonotype was seen many times. The V call is TRBV9, the J call TRBJ2-1; 7 positions agree with TRBD2. The CDR3 sequence is 14 residues long. CDR1 SGDLS and CDR2 YYNGEE come from the germline V gene. V trimming: 1 base; J trimming: 8 bases; junction bases outside the gene matches: 6. The CDR3 DNA is TGTGCCAGCAGCGTAACGGGAGGAGTAGATGAGCAGTTCTTC. Translating gives CASSVTGGVDEQFF.

Many counts were recorded for this clonotype. The chain carries TRBV24-1 and TRBJ2-5, with 11 bases identical to TRBD2. Germline trimming cut 3 bases from V and 5 bases from J; bases unmatched to any gene: 4. The CDR3 is 15 amino acids. Germline V gene data show CDR1 as KGHDR and CDR2 as SFDVKD. The CDR3 reads CATSDPTSGGETQYF. CDR3 nucleotides: TGTGCCACCAGTGATCCCACTAGCGGGGGCGAGACCCAGTACTTC.

Ten or more counts support this clonotype. The chain recombines TRBV5-8 with TRBJ1-5, with D maybe TRBD1 (5 bases). Trimming removed 3 bases from V and 8 bases from J, with 21 bases in between. This CDR3 contains 16 residues. The germline V gene has CDR1 SGHTS and CDR2 YDEGEE. Here the CDR3 DNA reads TGTGCCAGCAGCTCTCTTGGAGGCGGGGGTTATGAGCCCCAGCATTTT. It yields the protein CASSSLGGGGYEPQHF.

By share, this clonotype ranks as medium-sized (0.01 to 0.1%). This chain connects TRBV5-6 to TRBJ1-2; D not resolved. Per the germline V gene, CDR1 is SGHDT and CDR2 is YYEEEE. The CDR3 length is 13 residues. With 2 bases removed from V and 7 bases from J, the gap between germline ends came to 12 bases. The DNA of the CDR3 is TGTGCCAGCAGCTTCGACCGACAACTTGGCTACACCTTC. It codes for CASSFDRQLGYTF.

The table lists this clonotype with many counts. The V call is TRBV7-6, the J call TRBJ2-7; 7 bases match TRBD2. Germline CDR1 and CDR2: SGHVS and FNYEAQ. The CDR3 loop spans 14 amino acids. With V trimmed by 5 bases and J by 3 bases, 7 bases remained unmatched. CDR3 amino acids: CASSQRDSFYEQYF. The CDR3 DNA is TGTGCCAGCAGCCAGCGGGACTCTTTCTACGAGCAGTACTTC.

In this sample, this clonotype turned up many times. The rearrangement joins TRBV7-8 to TRBJ2-5, with 14 bases fitting TRBD2. V trimming: 3 bases; J trimming: 0 bases; junction bases outside the gene matches: 9. The CDR3 consists of 19 residues. Germline V gives CDR1 SGHVS, CDR2 FQNEAQ. CDR3 sequence (DNA): TGTGCCAGCAGCTTGCTGCCGGGACTAGCGGGGGTTGACCAAGAGACCCAGTACTTC. This translates into CASSLLPGLAGVDQETQYF.

This clonotype is labeled as hyperexpanded. The rearrangement uses TRBV28 and TRBJ2-5; 11 bases agree with TRBD1. CDR3 length: 15 amino acids. Germline CDR1 MDHEN, CDR2 SYDVKM. Trimming took 8 bases from V and 6 from J; bases not matched to a gene: 11. The CDR3 DNA is TGTGCCAGCCGTTGGAGGACAGGGGGCGAGAAGACCCAGTACTTC. Translating it yields CASRWRTGGEKTQYF. Together with reference TRBV28 and TRBJ2-5, the CDR3 gives the full variable domain: DVKVTQSSRYLVKRTGEKVFLECVQDMDHENMFWYRQDPGLGLRLIYFSYDVKMKEKGDIPEGYSVSREKKERFSLILESASTNQTSMYLCASRWRTGGEKTQYFGPGTRLLVL.

By sample share, this clonotype is medium-sized. The chain is built from TRBV7-2 and TRBJ1-4; D is uncertain. The V end lost 6 bases, the J end lost 8 bases, and 10 bases lay between the germline ends. This CDR3 comprises 12 residues. CDR1 is SGHTA, CDR2 FQGNSA, per germline. For the CDR3, the DNA is TGTGCCAGCAGTATTTTTGGGGAAAAACTGTTTTTT. Amino acid sequence: CASSIFGEKLFF. The entire variable domain, with the rest obtained from reference TRBV7-2 and TRBJ1-4, is as follows: GAGVSQSPSNKVTEKGKDVELRCDPISGHTALYWYRQSLGQGLEFLIYFQGNSAPDKSGLPSDRFSAERTGGSVSTLTIQRTQQEDSAVYLCASSIFGEKLFFGSGTQLSVL.

Comments on this clonotype: Being one base from a much bigger clone, this may be a read error. Here the CDR3 reads CASSRILASTYNEQFF. The CDR3 bases are TGTGCCAGCAGCCGCATCTTAGCGTCTACCTACAATGAGCAGTTCTTC. This chain uses TRBV7-6 with TRBJ2-1; D is possibly TRBD2 (5 bases). Trimming took 5 bases from V and 2 from J, leaving 16 bases between them. The CDR3 is made up of 16 amino acids. The V gene's germline CDR1 is SGHVS and CDR2 FNYEAQ.

The rearrangement uses TRBV2 and TRBJ1-4; maybe TRBD1 (5 bases). Trimming removed 6 bases from V and 4 bases from J, with 12 bases in between. This CDR3 spans 14 amino acids. CDR1 SNHLY and CDR2 FYNNEI come from the germline V gene. The CDR3 coding sequence is TGTGCCAGCAGCTTGGGACGGTATAATGAAAAACTGTTTTTT. Its translation: CASSLGRYNEKLFF.

By share, this clonotype ranks as medium-sized. V usage is TRBV20-1 and J usage is TRBJ1-1; D unresolved. CDR3 length equals 12 residues. CDR1 and CDR2 from the germline V gene are DFQATT and SNEGSKA (reference sequence). The V gene lost 3 bases and the J gene lost 1 base, with 6 bases spanning the gap. The CDR3 is CSASQANTEAFF. The CDR3 region has the DNA TGCAGTGCTAGCCAGGCGAACACTGAAGCTTTCTTT.

In this sample, this clonotype turned up many times. V and J are TRBV6-6 and TRBJ1-2; D might be TRBD1 (5 bases). CDR1 MNHNY and CDR2 SVGAGI come from the germline V gene (reference sequence). Trimming removed 7 bases at V and 0 bases at J, with 12 bases between. The CDR3 length is 14 residues. The CDR3 nucleotides are TGTGCCAGCATCATGACAGAAGCTAACTATGGCTACACCTTC. Amino acid sequence: CASIMTEANYGYTF.

This clonotype is large by share. This chain links TRBV12-3 or TRBV12-4 with TRBJ2-5; no clear D. V gave up 8 bases and J gave up 1 base, with 14 bases separating them. The CDR3 length is 14 residues. The CDR3 nucleotides read TGTGCCAGCTCCCTACCCCGGTCCCAAGAGACCCAGTACTTC. This encodes CASSLPRSQETQYF.

This clonotype was counted ten times or more. The chain joins TRBV19 to TRBJ2-6; a possible D gene is TRBD1 (6 bases). This CDR3 contains 16 residues. From germline, CDR1 is LNHDA and CDR2 SQIVND (reference sequence). V was pared by 3 bases and J by 2 bases, with 11 bases between. The CDR3: CASSIPQGTGANVLTF. CDR3 in DNA: TGTGCCAGTAGTATCCCCCAGGGGACTGGGGCCAACGTCCTGACTTTC.

By frequency in the sample, this clonotype is medium-sized. The chain joins TRBV24-1 to TRBJ2-2, with a tentative D call TRBD2 (5 bases). Per germline, CDR1 KGHDR and CDR2 SFDVKD. This CDR3 contains 15 residues. Trimming removed 4 bases from V and 3 bases from J, with 11 bases in between. CDR3 DNA: TGTGCCACCAGTGACCTGGCGCGGGACACCGGGGAGCTGTTTTTT. Translation gives CATSDLARDTGELFF.

The V and J genes are TRBV5-8 and TRBJ2-7; maybe TRBD1 (6 bases). With 7 bases removed from V and 2 bases from J, the gap between germline ends came to 16 bases. In germline, CDR1 is SGHTS, CDR2 YDEGEE. The CDR3 loop spans 14 amino acids. This CDR3 is CASRYPPGAYEQYF. CDR3 DNA: TGTGCCAGCCGCTACCCTCCAGGGGCCTACGAGCAGTACTTC. The full variable domain, completed using reference TRBV5-8 and TRBJ2-7, is EAGVTQSPTHLIKTRGQQATLRCSPISGHTSVYWYQQALGLGLQFLLWYDEGEERNRGNFPPRFSGRQFPNYSSELNVNALELEDSALYLCASRYPPGAYEQYFGPGTRLTVT.

As regards this clonotype: A much larger clone differs by one base, so this may be a read error. The chain links TRBV11-2 to TRBJ2-3; TRBD2 is a possible D gene (5 bases). Trimming stripped 2 bases from V and 6 bases from J, with 15 bases between. The CDR3 loop spans 15 amino acids. Germline values: CDR1 SGHAT, CDR2 FQNNGV. The CDR3: CASSLFGFRGDTQYF. CDR3 sequence (DNA): TGTGCCAGCAGCTTATTCGGCTTTCGCGGGGATACGCAGTATTTT.

This clonotype has ten or more counts. The chain employs TRBV2 and TRBJ1-2, with unresolved D. Germline CDR1 reads SNHLY; CDR2 reads FYNNEI. The CDR3 loop spans 15 amino acids. V was clipped by 0 bases and J by 8 bases, with 16 bases between them. Written as DNA, the CDR3 is TGTGCCAGCAGTGAAGCGGGGTTCATCGGTCAAGGCTACACCTTC. It specifies CASSEAGFIGQGYTF.

This clonotype was seen many times. The CDR3 is CAATVRGYTF. The CDR3 DNA reads TGTGCCGCCACGGTACGTGGCTACACCTTC. V and J are TRBV19 and TRBJ1-2; D gene ambiguous. Deletions cut 11 bases from V and 7 bases from J, with 11 bases between. Germline CDR1 LNHDA, CDR2 SQIVND (reference sequence). This CDR3 spans 10 amino acids.

This clonotype was counted ten times or more. The chain carries TRBV5-1 and TRBJ2-1; 11 bases are shared with TRBD1. The germline CDR1 and CDR2 sequences are SGHRS and YFSETQ. The CDR3 spans 15 residues. V trimming: 5 bases; J trimming: 10 bases; junction bases outside the gene matches: 11. The DNA for the CDR3 is TGCGCCAGCAGTTTAGGGACAGGGGGTCGCTCGGAGCAGTTCTTC. Translation gives CASSLGTGGRSEQFF.

This clonotype appeared many times. The V gene is TRBV2, the J gene TRBJ2-4; no reliable D call. Trimming took off 7 bases at V and 0 bases at J, with 7 bases between the two ends. Germline V CDR1 and CDR2: SNHLY, FYNNEI. The CDR3 runs to 13 residues. The CDR3 DNA reads as TGTGCCAGCACTGAGGAAGCCAAAAACATTCAGTACTTC. This codes for CASTEEAKNIQYF.

This clonotype was detected ten times or more. This chain links TRBV2 with TRBJ2-7; no clear D. Trimming took off 7 bases at V and 3 bases at J, with 13 bases between the two ends. Germline CDR1 reads SNHLY; CDR2 reads FYNNEI. This CDR3 is built from 13 residues. The CDR3 loop reads CASKASPDYEQYF. Written as DNA, the CDR3 is TGTGCCAGCAAGGCCTCCCCCGACTACGAGCAGTACTTC.

This clonotype occurred many times. The CDR3 reads CASSAGTGGLETQYF. The CDR3 bases are TGTGCCAGCTCAGCCGGGACGGGGGGACTAGAGACCCAGTACTTC. V usage is TRBV18 and J usage is TRBJ2-5, with 7 bases matching TRBD2. V was pared by 5 bases and J by 4 bases, with 10 bases of the junction left unmatched. The CDR3 length is 15 residues. Germline assignment: CDR1 KGHSH and CDR2 LQKENI.